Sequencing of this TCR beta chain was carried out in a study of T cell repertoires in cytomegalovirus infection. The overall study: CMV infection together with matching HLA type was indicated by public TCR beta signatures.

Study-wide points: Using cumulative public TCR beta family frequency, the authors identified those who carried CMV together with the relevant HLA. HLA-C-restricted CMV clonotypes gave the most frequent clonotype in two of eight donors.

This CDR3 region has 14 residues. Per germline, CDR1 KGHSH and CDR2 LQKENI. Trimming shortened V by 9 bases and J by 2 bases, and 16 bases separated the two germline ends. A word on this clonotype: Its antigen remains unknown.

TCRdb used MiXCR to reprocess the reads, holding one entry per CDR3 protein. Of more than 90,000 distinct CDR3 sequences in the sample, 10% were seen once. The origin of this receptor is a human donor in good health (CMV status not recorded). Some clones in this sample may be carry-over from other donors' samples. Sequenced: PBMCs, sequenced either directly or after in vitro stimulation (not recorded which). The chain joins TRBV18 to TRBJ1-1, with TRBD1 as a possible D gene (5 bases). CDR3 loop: CARPFRGPNTEAFF. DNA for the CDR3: TGTGCCAGGCCATTCCGGGGCCCTAACACTGAAGCTTTCTTT. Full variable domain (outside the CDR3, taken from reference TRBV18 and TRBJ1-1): NAGVMQNPRHLVRRRGQEARLRCSPMKGHSHVYWYRQLPEEGLKFMVYLQKENIIDESGMPKERFSAEFPKEGPSILRIQQVVRGDSAAYFCARPFRGPNTEAFFGQGTRLTVV.